The clone carrying this TCR beta chain turned up a few times. The entry originates in a study of T cell repertoires in cytomegalovirus infection. The germline V and J ends were trimmed by 1 base and 4 bases, with 11 bases remaining between them. CDR3 size: 15 residues. Germline CDR1 MDHEN, CDR2 SYDVKM. TCRdb re-derived calls from the reads in MiXCR, one entry per CDR3 protein. Of approximately 190,000 distinct CDR3 sequences listed, roughly 9.8% are singletons. Sequencing was carried out using PBMCs. The J gene is TRBJ1-5, the V gene TRBV28, with a weak D call TRBD1 (6 bases). The TCR sequence derives from a human donor in good health (CMV status not recorded). Some clones in this sample may be carry-over from other donors' samples. In DNA, the CDR3 is TGTGCCAGCAGTTTATTTAGACAGGAAAATCAGCCCCAGCATTTT. This sequence encodes CASSLFRQENQPQHF.